The present T cell receptor beta chain was sequenced within a study of blood T cell repertoires in COVID-19 (dated by TCRdb to the early 2020s). Regarding the complete study: Collaborator samples came from the United States, Italy and Spain and covered acute and convalescent phases of COVID-19. Sample metadata almost always included a de-identified subject ID, COVID-19 status, age in years and sex. The samples were drawn from two sources: the first 160 participants of the ongoing ImmuneRACE study, and about 1,300 subjects contributed by 6 global collaborators. The repertoires were released in a freely available public database intended as a resource for research on the immune response to SARS-CoV-2. The material from the prospective study consisted of cDNA or gDNA derived from T cells, B-cell-depleted T cells, or PBMCs. Where available, HLA class I and class II types were obtained from metadata supplied by the sample provider rather than from assay-based typing. Deeply sampled blood TCRbeta repertoires from subjects exposed to, actively infected with, or recovered from COVID-19 were included in the dataset.

The germline V gene encodes CDR1 SGHDN and CDR2 FVKESK. A distance of 11 bases separates the germline ends of V and J, which lose 0 bases and 9 bases respectively. The CDR3 runs 13 amino acids, cysteine and phenylalanine included. CDR3 DNA only is kept here, 39 bases in frame from base 1. General findings and caveats noted by the study authors: The amount of clinical and demographic metadata varied by source and participant and was provided uncurated.

TCRbeta CDR3 regions were amplified from genomic DNA using the immunoSEQ Assay, a bias-controlled multiplex PCR. The authors' pipeline ran thus. The number of nucleated cells in each sample was estimated by amplification of reference gene primers within the assay. Sequence reads were collapsed and filtered to measure the absolute abundance of every unique TCRbeta CDR3 rearrangement. For each sample, productive Simpson clonality was calculated as the square root of Simpson's diversity index across productive rearrangements. This immuneACCESS table, as held by TCRdb, lists in-frame sequences with V and J called but not all clones. Of the missing ones, under half trace to an unresolved V gene in checked studies; the others have no known cause. D and trimming come from the DNA, and the V and J calls and clone size come from that table. In all, the sample holds about 310,000 clones, and about 88% of those were seen once. Of the sample, 9.5% falls within the top ten clones.

On this clone: Its recognized antigen is unknown. No base-level quality is on record; no much larger clone is a single base apart.

Participants in the prospective study were enrolled through a virtual design, were aged roughly 18 to 100 years, and lived in some 24 United States geographic areas. In the prospective study, cohorts were assigned on the basis of participant-reported clinical history obtained from a screening survey and a study questionnaire. ImmuneRACE Cohort 3 recovered participants were defined by two consecutive negative NP/OP PCR tests, healthcare professional clearance, or symptom resolution. In the prospective study, mobile phlebotomists collected whole blood, serum and a nasopharyngeal or oropharyngeal swab from each participant. Additional blood draws and questionnaires over a 2-month period could optionally be provided by prospective study participants. Before DNA extraction, prospective study blood samples were shipped either frozen or at room temperature.

The chain is encoded by TRBV14 joined to TRBJ1-2; the best D guess is TRBD1, with 6 bases matching. Source material: PBMCs or T cells enriched from blood (not recorded which). This sequence originates from a woman aged 35 to 49 who had recovered from COVID-19. The nucleotides are TGTGCCAGCAGCCAAGATAACAGGGTGCGCTACACCTTC. Translated, it gives CASSQDNRVRYTF.